Following are 13 T cell receptor beta chains from one sample sequenced in a study of T cell changes during pregnancy in multiple sclerosis. The protocol was immunoSEQ multiplex PCR, while the TCRdb copy is restricted to in-frame clones and leaves out a portion. Seen here are 65,000 to 95,000 clones, 85% to 95% observed once, and the top ten hold 2.5% to 3%. This material consisted of peripheral blood, taken after pregnancy. The receptors were sampled from a female donor in good health, enrolled as a control in a pregnancy study.

The chain combines TRBV11-1 with TRBJ2-3, with D maybe TRBD1 (6 bases). The V gene lost 5 bases and the J gene lost 1 base, with 16 bases spanning the gap. This CDR3 has 16 residues. Germline V gene sequence: CDR1 SGHAT, CDR2 FQDESV (reference sequence). The CDR3 loop reads CASSPGTDRGTDTQYF. The CDR3 DNA sequence: TGTGCCAGCAGCCCGGGGACGGACAGAGGCACAGATACGCAGTATTTT.

The chain recombines TRBV6-1 with TRBJ2-2; D ambiguous. V shed 11 bases and J shed 6 bases, with 19 bases lying between them. This CDR3 has 14 amino acids. Germline CDR1 reads MNHNS; CDR2 reads SASEGT. The CDR3 loop reads CAGTQKGRAGELFF. In nucleotides, the CDR3 is TGTGCCGGAACACAGAAAGGCCGTGCCGGGGAGCTGTTTTTT.

The chain uses TRBV6-4 and TRBJ1-2; TRBD1 matches 7 bases. The V gene end was trimmed by 0 bases and the J gene end by 8 bases; junction bases not matched to a gene: 3. CDR3 length: 13 amino acids. CDR1 is MRHNA and CDR2 is SNTAGT in the germline V gene. This CDR3 is CASSDSTGQGYTF. The CDR3 DNA follows: TGTGCCAGCAGTGACTCGACAGGGCAAGGCTACACCTTC.

The chain has TRBV5-5 and TRBJ2-3; D possibly corresponds to TRBD2 (5 bases). Germline CDR1 SGHKS, CDR2 YYEKEE (reference sequence). V was trimmed by 0 bases and J by 5 bases, leaving 10 bases between them. The CDR3 is 14 amino acids. The CDR3 region has the DNA TGTGCCAGCAGCTTGGACACCGGGAAAGATACGCAGTATTTT. Protein: CASSLDTGKDTQYF.

The V call is TRBV6-1, the J call TRBJ1-6; 7 bases map to TRBD1. The germline gives CDR1 MNHNS, CDR2 SASEGT. The V gene end was trimmed by 4 bases and the J gene end by 12 bases; junction bases not matched to a gene: 6. This CDR3 region has 13 residues. This chain's CDR3 is CASSARDSQPLHF. CDR3 bases: TGTGCCAGCAGTGCCAGGGACAGTCAACCCCTCCACTTT.

The chain employs TRBV30 and TRBJ1-2; 8 nucleotides agree with TRBD1. With 2 bases clipped from V and 4 bases from J, the junction kept 6 bases outside the gene matches. Germline lookup yields CDR1 GTSNPN and CDR2 SVGIG (reference sequence). The CDR3 is 14 amino acids. The CDR3 loop reads CAWSNRGSLYGYTF. The CDR3 coding sequence is TGTGCCTGGAGTAACAGGGGGTCCCTCTATGGCTACACCTTC. Complete variable domain (other parts from reference TRBV30 and TRBJ1-2): SQTIHQWPATLVQPVGSPLSLECTVEGTSNPNLYWYRQAAGRGLQLLFYSVGIGQISSEVPQNLSASRPQDRQFILSSKKLLLSDSGFYLCAWSNRGSLYGYTFGSGTRLTVV.

The chain uses TRBV18 and TRBJ2-1; possibly TRBD2 for D (6 bases). V was cut by 3 bases and J by 3 bases, with 15 bases left in between. The CDR3 is made up of 16 amino acids. CDR1 KGHSH and CDR2 LQKENI come from the germline V gene. Here the CDR3 reads CASSPARGGDYNEQFF. In nucleotides, the CDR3 is TGTGCCAGCTCACCGGCGCGGGGCGGGGACTACAATGAGCAGTTCTTC.

This clone was seen more than once but under ten times. The chain is built from TRBV27 and TRBJ2-7; a possible D gene is TRBD2 (6 bases). Deletions cut 11 bases from V and 5 bases from J, with 19 bases between. CDR1 is MNHEY, CDR2 SMNVEV, per germline (reference sequence). CDR3 length: 13 residues. Here the CDR3 reads CAAGRDPSDEQYF. CDR3 nucleotide sequence: TGTGCCGCGGGGCGAGACCCTAGCGACGAGCAGTACTTC.

The chain joins TRBV7-9 to TRBJ2-5; TRBD2 aligns across 12 bases. Germline CDR1 is SEHNR and CDR2 is FQNEAQ (reference sequence). With V trimmed by 5 bases and J by 5 bases, 12 bases remained unmatched. CDR3 length: 17 amino acids. CDR3 in amino acids: CASSPRLAGVGGETQYF. In DNA, the CDR3 is TGTGCCAGCAGCCCGCGACTAGCGGGAGTAGGTGGGGAGACCCAGTACTTC.

The rearrangement uses TRBV7-8 and TRBJ2-1; D possibly corresponds to TRBD2 (5 bases). The CDR3 is made up of 13 amino acids. Germline assignment: CDR1 SGHVS and CDR2 FQNEAQ. V was clipped by 3 bases and J by 7 bases, with 10 bases between them. CDR3 nucleotides: TGTGCCAGCAGCTTCAATGAGGGAAATGAGCAGTTCTTC. Translation gives CASSFNEGNEQFF.

The chain uses TRBV27 and TRBJ2-7; TRBD2 matches at 9 bases. The junction had 5 bases not matched to a gene; V was cut back by 1 base and J by 4 bases. The CDR3 totals 15 residues. The germline CDR1 and CDR2 sequences are MNHEY and SMNVEV (reference sequence). The CDR3: CASSLYPSGIYEQYF. CDR3 coding DNA: TGTGCCAGCAGTTTATACCCTAGCGGGATATACGAGCAGTACTTC.

J is TRBJ2-5 and V is TRBV14; D unclear. In germline, CDR1 is SGHDN, CDR2 FVKESK. The V gene lost 0 bases and the J gene lost 7 bases, with 12 bases spanning the gap. This CDR3 comprises 14 residues. The chain's CDR3 is CASSQDRMPGTQYF. The CDR3 bases are TGTGCCAGCAGCCAAGATCGTATGCCGGGGACCCAGTACTTC.

This chain links TRBV5-1 with TRBJ2-1; TRBD2 aligns across 8 bases. This CDR3 contains 16 residues. After removal of 1 base from V and 1 base from J, the junction contained 4 bases not matched to a gene. The germline gives CDR1 SGHRS, CDR2 YFSETQ. The CDR3 spells CASSLPASGSYNEQFF. The CDR3 region has the DNA TGCGCCAGCAGCTTGCCGGCTAGCGGGTCCTACAATGAGCAGTTCTTC.